This TCR beta chain derives from a study of blood T cell repertoires in COVID-19. This CDR3 is 14 amino acids long. The V and J ends lost 4 bases and 0 bases respectively, with 7 bases between them. CDR1 is SNHLY and CDR2 is FYNNEI in the germline V gene. Here immunoSEQ multiplex PCR was the method, and the copy in TCRdb shows in-frame clones only, minus some. The data show 360,000 or so clones, over 80% seen once. In its sample, this clone was seen a few times. The V gene is TRBV2, the J gene TRBJ1-3; D is unclear. This TCR derives from a woman aged 45-65 years who had recovered from COVID-19. Sequenced sample: PBMCs or T cells enriched from blood (not recorded which). The CDR3 DNA sequence: TGTGCCAGCAGTGTGACACGCTCTGGAAACACCATATATTTT. It yields the protein CASSVTRSGNTIYF.